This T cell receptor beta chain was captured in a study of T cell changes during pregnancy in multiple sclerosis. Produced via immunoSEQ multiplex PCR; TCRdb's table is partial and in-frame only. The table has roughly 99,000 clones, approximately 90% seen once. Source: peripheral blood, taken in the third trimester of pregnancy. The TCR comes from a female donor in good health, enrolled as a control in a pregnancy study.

The CDR3 loop is CASSAQGAEETQYF. The CDR3 DNA follows: TGTGCCAGCAGCGCACAGGGGGCAGAGGAGACCCAGTACTTC. The gene calls are TRBV7-6 and TRBJ2-5, with 9 nucleotides matching TRBD1. Losses at the gene ends were 5 bases for V and 5 bases for J; bases not matched to a gene: 6. Per germline, CDR1 SGHVS and CDR2 FNYEAQ. The CDR3 totals 14 residues.